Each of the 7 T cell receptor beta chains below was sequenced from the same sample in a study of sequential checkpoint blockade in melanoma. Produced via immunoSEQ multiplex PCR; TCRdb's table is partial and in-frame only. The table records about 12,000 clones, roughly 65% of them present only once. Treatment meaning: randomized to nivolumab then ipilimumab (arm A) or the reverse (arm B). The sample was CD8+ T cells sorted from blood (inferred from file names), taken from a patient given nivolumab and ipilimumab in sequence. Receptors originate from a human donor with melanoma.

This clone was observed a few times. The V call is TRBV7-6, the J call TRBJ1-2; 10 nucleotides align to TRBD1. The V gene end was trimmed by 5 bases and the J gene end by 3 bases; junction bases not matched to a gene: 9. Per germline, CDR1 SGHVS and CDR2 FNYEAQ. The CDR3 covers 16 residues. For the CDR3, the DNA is TGTGCCAGCAGCGAACAATGGGGGACAGGGGACTATGGCTACACCTTC. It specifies CASSEQWGTGDYGYTF.

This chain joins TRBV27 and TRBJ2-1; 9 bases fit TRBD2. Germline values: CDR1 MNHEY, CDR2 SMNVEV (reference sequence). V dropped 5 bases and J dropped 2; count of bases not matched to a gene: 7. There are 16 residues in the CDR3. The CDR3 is CASSPQTSGPYNEQFF. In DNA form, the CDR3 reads TGTGCCAGCAGTCCTCAGACTAGCGGTCCCTACAATGAGCAGTTCTTC.

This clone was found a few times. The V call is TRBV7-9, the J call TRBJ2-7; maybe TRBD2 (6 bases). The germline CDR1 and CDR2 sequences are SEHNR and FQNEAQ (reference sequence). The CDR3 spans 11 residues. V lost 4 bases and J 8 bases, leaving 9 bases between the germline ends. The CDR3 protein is CASSSGLQQYF. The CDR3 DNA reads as TGTGCCAGCAGCTCTGGACTACAGCAGTACTTC.

This CDR3 is CASSHRGDSYEQYF. The CDR3 nucleotides are TGTGCCAGCAGTCACAGGGGGGACTCCTACGAGCAGTACTTC. The chain recombines TRBV6-5 with TRBJ2-7, with 8 bases lining up with TRBD1. Trimming cost V 5 bases and J 0 bases; bases outside gene matches: 3. Germline-derived CDR1 and CDR2 are MNHEY and SVGAGI. There are 14 residues in the CDR3.

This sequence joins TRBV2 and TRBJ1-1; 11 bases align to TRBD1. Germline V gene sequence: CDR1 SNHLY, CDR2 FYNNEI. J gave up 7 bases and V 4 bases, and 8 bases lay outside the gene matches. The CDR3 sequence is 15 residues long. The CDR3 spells CASSGGDRGLLEAFF. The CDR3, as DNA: TGTGCCAGCAGTGGAGGGGACAGGGGGTTACTTGAAGCTTTCTTT.

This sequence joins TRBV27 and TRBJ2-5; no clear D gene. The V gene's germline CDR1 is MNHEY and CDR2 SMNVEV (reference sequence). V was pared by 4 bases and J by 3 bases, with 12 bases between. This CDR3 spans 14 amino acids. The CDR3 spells CASSSPGLEETQYF. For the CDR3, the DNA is TGTGCCAGCAGTTCCCCTGGCCTGGAAGAGACCCAGTACTTC.

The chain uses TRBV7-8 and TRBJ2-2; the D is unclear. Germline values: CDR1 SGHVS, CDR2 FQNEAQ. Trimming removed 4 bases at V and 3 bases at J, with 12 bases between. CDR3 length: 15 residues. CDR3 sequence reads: CASSSTRMYTGELFF. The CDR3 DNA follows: TGTGCCAGCAGCTCAACCAGGATGTACACCGGGGAGCTGTTTTTT. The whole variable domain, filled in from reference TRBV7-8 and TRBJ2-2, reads GAGVSQSPRYKVAKRGQDVALRCDPISGHVSLFWYQQALGQGPEFLTYFQNEAQLDKSGLPSDRFFAERPEGSVSTLKIQRTQQEDSAVYLCASSSTRMYTGELFFGEGSRLTVL.